A single sample is the source of the 24 T cell receptor beta chains below, sequenced in a study of beta chain features in type 1 diabetes. Study observations and caveats: Shorter TCRB CDR3s, moderately but significantly so, marked every one of the four CD4+ subsets in Type 1 diabetes patients.

The authors reverse transcribed all of the isolated RNA, so sequencing captured expressed TCRB transcripts. TCRdb's table, derived via immunoSEQ multiplex PCR, lists solely in-frame clones and lacks some. This table has about 45,000 clones, 66% appearing once. Their antigens are not known. Material for sequencing was Tregs from blood. The receptors were sampled from a woman between 18 and 30 years old with type 1 diabetes.

This clone was counted between two and nine times. This chain links TRBV6-1 with TRBJ2-4; possible D gene TRBD2, 5 bases. Trimming took 8 bases from V and 1 from J, leaving 15 bases between them. The CDR3 sequence is 15 residues long. The V gene's germline CDR1 is MNHNS and CDR2 SASEGT. The CDR3, as DNA: TGTGCCAGCGGGCCCGCCGGGGTCGCCAAAAACATTCAGTACTTC. It translates to CASGPAGVAKNIQYF.

J is TRBJ2-5 and V is TRBV7-2; TRBD2 matches 10 bases. CDR1 and CDR2 (germline): SGHTA, FQGNSA. With V trimmed by 6 bases and J by 5 bases, 9 bases remained unmatched. CDR3 length: 15 residues. The DNA of the CDR3 is TGTGCCAGCAGAAAACTAGCGGGGATCGGGGAGACCCAGTACTTC. Its translation: CASRKLAGIGETQYF.

The rearrangement links TRBV18 to TRBJ1-1; D is undetermined. Germline CDR1 KGHSH, CDR2 LQKENI. The CDR3 runs to 15 residues. V lost 3 bases to trimming and J lost 5 bases, with 16 bases between them. The CDR3 nucleotides are TGTGCCAGCTCACCCCAGGTGGAGGGAGGTACTGAAGCTTTCTTT. This translates into CASSPQVEGGTEAFF.

This clone showed up just a few times. The chain uses TRBV4-1 and TRBJ2-2; the match to TRBD2 covers 10 bases. The CDR3 covers 18 residues. Germline V gene sequence: CDR1 MGHRA, CDR2 YSYEKL. Unmatched junction bases numbered 9, after V lost 0 bases and J lost 5 bases. Here the CDR3 reads CASSQEGRLAGVTGELFF. The CDR3 DNA reads as TGCGCCAGCAGCCAAGAAGGACGGCTAGCGGGAGTAACCGGGGAGCTGTTTTTT.

The V and J genes are TRBV7-9 and TRBJ2-1; tentatively, D is TRBD2 (5 bases). V was shortened by 5 bases and J by 12 bases, with 17 bases between the two germline ends. This CDR3 spans 13 amino acids. In germline, CDR1 is SEHNR, CDR2 FQNEAQ (reference sequence). The CDR3, as DNA: TGTGCCAGCAGCCCCTTTGAGGTGGGGAGGCAGTTCTTC. It encodes CASSPFEVGRQFF.

A few counts support this clone. This chain links TRBV7-2 with TRBJ1-2; D unclear. This CDR3 region has 13 residues. Trimming cost V 1 base and J 4 bases, with 7 bases left between them. Germline loops: CDR1 SGHTA, CDR2 FQGNSA. The CDR3 nucleotides are TGTGCCAGCAGCTTAGAACATGTCTATGGCTACACCTTC. It yields the protein CASSLEHVYGYTF.

This rearrangement joins TRBV27 to TRBJ1-2, with D unresolved. CDR1 and CDR2 (germline): MNHEY, SMNVEV (reference sequence). The CDR3 covers 14 residues. Between the trimmed V and J ends, which lost 0 bases and 4 bases, there was a span of 9 bases. CDR3 DNA sequence: TGTGCCAGCAGTTTATCAGAGAGAAGCTATGGCTACACCTTC. Its protein product is CASSLSERSYGYTF.

The chain is built from TRBV15 and TRBJ2-7; no clear D. V dropped 3 bases and J dropped 4 bases, with 13 bases sitting between them. Germline CDR1 LNHNV, CDR2 YYDKDF (reference sequence). The length of the CDR3 is 14 residues. CDR3 nucleotides: TGTGCCACCAGCAGGACACGCGCCAGTTACGAGCAGTACTTC. Protein product: CATSRTRASYEQYF. Looking up the rest from reference TRBV15 and TRBJ2-7 gives the full variable domain: DAMVIQNPRYQVTQFGKPVTLSCSQTLNHNVMYWYQQKSSQAPKLLFHYYDKDFNNEADTPDNFQSRRPNTSFCFLDIRSPGLGDTAMYLCATSRTRASYEQYFGPGTRLTVT.

Only a few counts were recorded for this clone. The chain employs TRBV13 and TRBJ2-4; possibly TRBD2 for D (5 bases). Looked up from germline, CDR1 is PRHDT and CDR2 is FYEKMQ (reference sequence). V lost 3 bases and J lost 1, with 13 bases in between. The CDR3 spans 16 residues. The CDR3 loop reads CASSFTRLGAKNIQYF. The CDR3 region has the DNA TGTGCCAGCAGCTTTACTAGGTTAGGGGCCAAAAACATTCAGTACTTC. The variable domain in full, completed from reference TRBV13 and TRBJ2-4, reads AAGVIQSPRHLIKEKRETATLKCYPIPRHDTVYWYQQGPGQDPQFLISFYEKMQSDKGSIPDRFSAQQFSDYHSELNMSSLELGDSALYFCASSFTRLGAKNIQYFGAGTRLSVL.

The rearrangement uses TRBV18 and TRBJ1-1; no definite D call. This CDR3 spans 14 amino acids. Trimming cost V 3 bases and J 3 bases, with 11 bases left between them. Germline CDR1 reads KGHSH; CDR2 reads LQKENI. The CDR3: CASSPLTLDTEAFF. Written as DNA, the CDR3 is TGTGCCAGCTCACCGCTAACCTTGGACACTGAAGCTTTCTTT.

The chain employs TRBV4-3 and TRBJ2-1, with 9 bases aligning to TRBD2. The CDR3 spans 14 residues. Trimming removed 0 bases from V and 13 bases from J; junction bases left unmatched: 7. Germline values: CDR1 LGHNA, CDR2 YSLEER. CDR3 bases: TGCGCCAGCAGCCAAGATTTTACTAGCGGGTTCCAGTTCTTC. Encoded protein: CASSQDFTSGFQFF.

V gene TRBV18 combines with J gene TRBJ1-5, with D hard to call. CDR3 length equals 13 residues. CDR1 KGHSH and CDR2 LQKENI come from the germline V gene. Trimming removed 2 bases from V and 7 bases from J, with 9 bases in between. The CDR3 DNA is TGTGCCAGCTCACCATCCGGGGAACAGCCCCAGCATTTT. It is translated as CASSPSGEQPQHF.

The V gene is TRBV29-1, the J gene TRBJ2-2, with D unresolved. CDR1 and CDR2 (germline): SQVTM, ANQGSEA. V was pared by 7 bases and J by 3 bases, with 6 bases between. CDR3 length equals 11 residues. CDR3 in amino acids: CSGADTGELFF. The CDR3 DNA sequence: TGCAGCGGTGCGGACACCGGGGAGCTGTTTTTT.

The chain employs TRBV7-9 and TRBJ2-5; D gene unclear. The end of the DNA aligns better with TRBJ2-7, so the J call may be wrong. The CDR3 loop spans 14 amino acids. In germline, CDR1 is SEHNR, CDR2 FQNEAQ (reference sequence). The CDR3 region is CASSFYGSGYEQYF. CDR3 bases: TGTGCCAGCAGCTTTTATGGGTCCGGGTACGAGCAGTACTTC.

This clone was detected only once. The rearrangement links TRBV7-2 to TRBJ2-7, with 8 nucleotides matching TRBD2. The CDR3 is 14 residues long. Trimming cost V 2 bases and J 4 bases; bases outside gene matches: 4. Germline CDR1 SGHTA, CDR2 FQGNSA. DNA of the CDR3: TGTGCCAGCAGCTTACTTGCGGGGGGTTACGAGCAGTACTTC. This gives the protein CASSLLAGGYEQYF.

This clone was seen only a few times. The chain is built from TRBV11-2 and TRBJ2-5; D possibly corresponds to TRBD2 (6 bases). V was trimmed by 0 bases and J by 11 bases, leaving 16 bases between them. The length of the CDR3 is 14 residues. CDR1 and CDR2 (germline): SGHAT, FQNNGV. CDR3 in amino acids: CASSLDRWAGKQYF. DNA for the CDR3: TGTGCCAGCAGCTTAGATCGTTGGGCGGGAAAGCAGTACTTC.

V is TRBV10-3 and J is TRBJ2-5; TRBD2 is a possible D gene (5 bases). The CDR3 spans 15 residues. The V gene lost 4 bases and the J gene lost 1 base, with 13 bases spanning the gap. Looked up from germline, CDR1 is ENHRY and CDR2 is SYGVKD. Here the CDR3 reads CAISGGRALQETQYF. CDR3 DNA sequence: TGTGCCATCAGTGGAGGGCGGGCCCTCCAAGAGACCCAGTACTTC.

The genes are TRBV7-9 and TRBJ2-3, with a possible D match to TRBD2 (5 bases). CDR1 and CDR2 from the germline V gene are SEHNR and FQNEAQ (reference sequence). This CDR3 region has 12 residues. Trimming left V 3 bases short and J 6 bases short, with 7 bases between. Here the CDR3 DNA reads TGTGCCAGCAGCTTGAGGGTGGATACGCAGTATTTT. The encoded protein is CASSLRVDTQYF.

There are a few counts of this clone. The CDR3 region has the DNA TGTGCCAGCAGAAGAGAATCCACCTACGAGCAGTACTTC. Translation gives CASRRESTYEQYF. This sequence joins TRBV11-3 and TRBJ2-7; D unresolved. CDR1 and CDR2 (germline): SGHNT, YENEEA. The CDR3 covers 13 residues. V was shortened by 6 bases and J by 2 bases, with 11 bases between the two germline ends.

For this clone: The limits of the CDR3 on the DNA are not certain, so only TCRdb's listed CDR3 is given. The chain combines TRBV9 with TRBJ2-7; the table calls TRBD1, which could not be checked here. From its first to its last residue, the CDR3 has 16 amino acids. From germline, CDR1 is SGDLS and CDR2 YYNGEE. The CDR3 protein is CASSVGPGQGAYEQYF.

In this sample, this clone turned up once. The chain has TRBV27 and TRBJ1-5, with a weak D call TRBD1 (6 bases). This CDR3 has 13 amino acids. Germline CDR1 MNHEY, CDR2 SMNVEV (reference sequence). Trimming left V 3 bases short and J 7 bases short, with 10 bases between. The CDR3 DNA sequence: TGTGCCAGCAGTTTTACAGGGCGCCAGCCCCAGCATTTT. It codes for CASSFTGRQPQHF.

In DNA, the CDR3 is TGTGCCAGCAGTTCCACGACCCAGAGGACCTACGAGCAGTACTTC. Protein: CASSSTTQRTYEQYF. This chain uses TRBV6-6 with TRBJ2-7; D uncertain. This CDR3 comprises 15 residues. Trimming took 4 bases from V and 2 from J, leaving 15 bases between them. Germline V lookup: CDR1 MNHNY, CDR2 SVGAGI (reference sequence).

V is TRBV7-2 and J is TRBJ2-7; D perhaps matches TRBD1 (6 bases). Germline CDR1 SGHTA, CDR2 FQGNSA. V lost 6 bases to trimming and J lost 2 bases, with 14 bases between them. The CDR3 spans 14 residues. DNA of the CDR3: TGTGCCAGCAGAAGGGTGACAGGTCCCTACGAGCAGTACTTC. It is translated as CASRRVTGPYEQYF.

This clone is a singleton in its sample. The J gene is TRBJ2-1, the V gene TRBV5-6; 10 bases fit TRBD2. The trim removed 3 bases at V and 12 bases at J, leaving 9 bases unmatched. The V gene's germline CDR1 is SGHDT and CDR2 YYEEEE. The length of the CDR3 is 14 residues. The CDR3 reads CASSSGMTSGLQFF. Written as DNA, the CDR3 is TGTGCCAGCAGCTCCGGAATGACTAGCGGGCTGCAGTTCTTC.